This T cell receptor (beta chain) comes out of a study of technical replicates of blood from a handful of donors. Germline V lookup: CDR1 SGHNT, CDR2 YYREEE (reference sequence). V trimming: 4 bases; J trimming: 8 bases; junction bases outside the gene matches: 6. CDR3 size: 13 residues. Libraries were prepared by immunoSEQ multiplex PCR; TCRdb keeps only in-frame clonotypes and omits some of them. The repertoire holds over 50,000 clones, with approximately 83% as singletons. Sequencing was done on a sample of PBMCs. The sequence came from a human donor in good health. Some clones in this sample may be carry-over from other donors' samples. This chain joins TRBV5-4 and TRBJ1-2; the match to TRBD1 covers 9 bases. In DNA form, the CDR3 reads TGTGCCAGCAGCCACGGACAGGGGCGAGGCTACACCTTC. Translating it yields CASSHGQGRGYTF.